This T cell receptor (beta chain) appears in the sequencing data of a study of technical replicates of blood from several donors. Clones were sequenced by immunoSEQ multiplex PCR, and TCRdb holds only the in-frame ones, with some missing. The profile shows tens of thousands of clones, 85% to 95% of them singletons. CDR3 size: 14 residues. The V and J ends lost 0 bases and 6 bases respectively, with 9 bases between them. Germline loops: CDR1 MRHNA, CDR2 SNTAGT. This receptor was identified in a human donor in good health. Sequences were obtained from T cells isolated from PBMCs. The chain links TRBV6-4 to TRBJ1-5; tentative D call: TRBD1 (5 bases). Here the CDR3 DNA reads TGTGCCAGCAGTGACTCCAGGGCCAGTCAGCCCCAGCATTTT. Residues: CASSDSRASQPQHF.